This T cell receptor (beta chain) was observed in a study of shared clonotypes between healthy human individuals. Study as a whole: Researchers drew samples from two women and a few men aged 18 to 49. General study results and limits: Across subsets, estimated richness was generally greater for naive than for memory populations. Rarefaction showed that sequencing of sorted subsets was incomplete (despite large depth).

V lost 7 bases, J lost 6 bases, and 18 bases lay in between. The CDR3 has 13 residues. Germline lookup yields CDR1 SQVTM and CDR2 ANQGSEA. This clone has just one count. The antigen remains undetermined. Sequencing was performed with immunoSEQ multiplex PCR; in TCRdb, only in-frame clones are kept and a portion is missing. The table lists over a million clones, roughly 97% of them singletons. The source is a man under 40 in good health. The gene calls are TRBV29-1 and TRBJ1-2, with D perhaps TRBD1 (6 bases). Material for sequencing was naive CD4+ T cells sorted from blood. Subset specified: CD45RA+ positively selected. The DNA for the CDR3 is TGCAGCGGACGGATAGGGCCAGGGGATGGCTACACCTTC. Translated, it gives CSGRIGPGDGYTF.